Presented here are 32 T cell receptor beta chains from one specimen sequenced in a study of cytomegalovirus exposure and HLA in healthy donors. Vbeta (60) and Jbeta (13) primers were used in the PCR. Sequenced by immunoSEQ multiplex PCR; TCRdb stores in-frame clones only, minus some. The table includes around 97,000 clones, 73% detected once. The sample taken for sequencing was PBMCs. The receptor source for this set is a man between 40 and 49 years old in good health and CMV-seronegative.

The J gene is TRBJ2-7, the V gene TRBV5-1; D uncertain. This CDR3 region has 15 residues. Trimming removed 0 bases from V and 5 bases from J, with 15 bases in between. In germline, CDR1 is SGHRS, CDR2 YFSETQ. The CDR3 region has the DNA TGCGCCAGCAGCTTGGGGATCAGACTGCCAGACGAGCAGTACTTC. Residues: CASSLGIRLPDEQYF.

The chain employs TRBV21-1 and TRBJ1-5; TRBD1 was called by the table and not checked on the DNA. TRBV21-1 is shown as a pseudogene. The CDR3 sequence is 15 residues long. Here the CDR3 DNA reads TGTGCCAGCAGCGCCATAGGCAGGGGTAATCAGCCCCAGCATTTT. Amino acid sequence: CASSAIGRGNQPQHF.

The chain carries TRBV13 and TRBJ2-5; maybe TRBD2 (5 bases). V lost 0 bases and J lost 10, with 9 bases in between. The V gene's germline CDR1 is PRHDT and CDR2 FYEKMQ (reference sequence). The CDR3 covers 12 residues. The CDR3 spells CASSLGGGLQYF. In DNA form, the CDR3 reads TGTGCCAGCAGCTTAGGAGGCGGGCTCCAGTACTTC.

This clone occurred a few times. The chain links TRBV18 to TRBJ2-7, with TRBD1 matching over 9 bases. Germline V gene data show CDR1 as KGHSH and CDR2 as LQKENI. With V trimmed by 0 bases and J by 2 bases, 2 bases remained unmatched. This CDR3 comprises 15 residues. CDR3 DNA: TGTGCCAGCTCACCACCGGGACAGGGTACCTACGAGCAGTACTTC. Translation gives CASSPPGQGTYEQYF.

This clone was detected only once. This rearrangement joins TRBV2 to TRBJ2-3; 8 positions match TRBD2. J was trimmed by 2 bases and V by 7 bases; bases with no gene match: 5. The CDR3 covers 14 residues. Germline lookup yields CDR1 SNHLY and CDR2 FYNNEI. CDR3 sequence reads: CASTAGGLTDTQYF. The DNA of the CDR3 is TGTGCCAGCACGGCGGGGGGCCTCACAGATACGCAGTATTTT.

Here the CDR3 DNA reads TGTGCCAGCAGTCACGGGACATCCTACGAGCAGTACTTC. This encodes CASSHGTSYEQYF. This chain joins TRBV28 and TRBJ2-7, with D perhaps matching TRBD1 (6 bases). Germline lookup yields CDR1 MDHEN and CDR2 SYDVKM. Trimming took 5 bases from V and 1 from J, leaving 9 bases between them. The CDR3 totals 13 residues.

The chain recombines TRBV7-9 with TRBJ2-1; TRBD2 matches 7 bases. Germline CDR1 and CDR2: SEHNR and FQNEAQ (reference sequence). The CDR3 sequence is 12 residues long. In nucleotides, the CDR3 is TGTGCGTCGGGGGGTTTCTACAATGAGCAGTTCTTC. It specifies CASGGFYNEQFF.

This chain connects TRBV5-4 to TRBJ2-1; TRBD2 matches at 14 bases. CDR3 length equals 15 residues. V trimming: 4 bases; J trimming: 4 bases; junction bases outside the gene matches: 1. CDR1 and CDR2 from the germline V gene are SGHNT and YYREEE (reference sequence). The CDR3: CASSRTSGGYNEQFF. CDR3 DNA sequence: TGTGCCAGCAGCCGGACTAGCGGGGGGTACAATGAGCAGTTCTTC. Looking up the rest from reference TRBV5-4 and TRBJ2-1 gives the full variable domain: ETGVTQSPTHLIKTRGQQVTLRCSSQSGHNTVSWYQQALGQGPQFIFQYYREEENGRGNFPPRFSGLQFPNYSSELNVNALELDDSALYLCASSRTSGGYNEQFFGPGTRLTVL.

On this clone: Other DNA sequences in the sample encode the same CDR3. V gene TRBV7-8 combines with J gene TRBJ2-7, with a weak D call TRBD1 (5 bases). The germline V gene encodes CDR1 SGHVS and CDR2 FQNEAQ. Trimming pared 3 bases from V and 3 bases from J, leaving 12 bases between. The CDR3 has 14 amino acids. This CDR3 is CASSLAGLSYEQYF. The CDR3 region has the DNA TGTGCCAGCAGCTTGGCAGGGCTAAGCTACGAGCAGTACTTC.

The chain joins TRBV7-9 to TRBJ2-5; the D gene is possibly TRBD2 (5 bases). Germline assignment: CDR1 SEHNR and CDR2 FQNEAQ (reference sequence). This CDR3 spans 12 amino acids. V was trimmed by 5 bases and J by 2 bases, leaving 6 bases between them. The CDR3 reads CASSRDQETQYF. The CDR3 DNA follows: TGTGCCAGCAGCCGGGATCAAGAGACCCAGTACTTC. Looking up the rest from reference TRBV7-9 and TRBJ2-5 gives the full variable domain: DTGVSQNPRHKITKRGQNVTFRCDPISEHNRLYWYRQTLGQGPEFLTYFQNEAQLEKSRLLSDRFSAERPKGSFSTLEIQRTEQGDSAMYLCASSRDQETQYFGPGTRLLVL.

The V call is TRBV27, the J call TRBJ1-6, with 9 bases that match TRBD1. V shed 2 bases, J shed 6 bases, and the junction held 5 bases outside the gene matches. Per the germline V gene, CDR1 is MNHEY and CDR2 is SMNVEV (reference sequence). The CDR3 runs 16 residues. Here the CDR3 reads CASSLLGDRANSPLHF. CDR3 coding DNA: TGTGCCAGCAGTTTACTGGGGGACAGGGCTAATTCACCCCTCCACTTT.

This chain links TRBV5-1 with TRBJ1-1; D may be TRBD1 (5 bases). This CDR3 contains 14 residues. The germline V gene has CDR1 SGHRS and CDR2 YFSETQ. V was pared by 1 base and J by 3 bases, with 10 bases between. CDR3 DNA: TGCGCCAGCAGCTTGACAGGATGGGACACTGAAGCTTTCTTT. Translation: CASSLTGWDTEAFF. The whole variable domain, remainder taken from reference TRBV5-1 and TRBJ1-1, is KAGVTQTPRYLIKTRGQQVTLSCSPISGHRSVSWYQQTPGQGLQFLFEYFSETQRNKGNFPGRFSGRQFSNSRSEMNVSTLELGDSALYLCASSLTGWDTEAFFGQGTRLTVV.

This chain joins TRBV5-6 and TRBJ1-2; the D gene is possibly TRBD1 (6 bases). Between the trimmed V and J ends, which lost 0 bases and 8 bases, there was a span of 14 bases. This CDR3 contains 14 residues. Germline V gene data show CDR1 as SGHDT and CDR2 as YYEEEE. The CDR3 sequence: CASSLGDIFFGYTF. DNA for the CDR3: TGTGCCAGCAGCTTGGGGGACATATTTTTCGGCTACACCTTC.

This clone has just a few counts. This chain joins TRBV28 and TRBJ1-2; no definite D call. The V end was cut by 6 bases, the J end by 6 bases, with 17 bases between. The CDR3 length is 14 residues. Germline V gene data show CDR1 as MDHEN and CDR2 as SYDVKM. The CDR3 nucleotides read TGTGCCAGCAGCACCCACCGATGGGAGGATGGCTACACCTTC. Protein sequence: CASSTHRWEDGYTF.

This clone appeared a few times. V gene TRBV4-1 combines with J gene TRBJ2-2; no clear D. This CDR3 has 12 residues. V lost 3 bases and J lost 8, with 7 bases in between. Germline V lookup: CDR1 MGHRA, CDR2 YSYEKL. In nucleotides, the CDR3 is TGCGCCAGCAGCCACCCAATTGGGGAGCTGTTTTTT. It translates to CASSHPIGELFF.

The chain links TRBV7-2 to TRBJ1-2; D might be TRBD1 (5 bases). From germline, CDR1 is SGHTA and CDR2 FQGNSA. This CDR3 spans 15 amino acids. Trimming pared 1 base from V and 3 bases from J, leaving 12 bases between. This CDR3 is CASSLDKGQYYGYTF. The CDR3 DNA is TGTGCCAGCAGCTTAGATAAGGGGCAATACTATGGCTACACCTTC.

This clone was observed a handful of times. This chain uses TRBV6-5 with TRBJ2-2; weak D call: TRBD1 (5 bases). V was pared by 5 bases and J by 8 bases, with 9 bases between. There are 12 residues in the CDR3. CDR1 and CDR2 from the germline V gene are MNHEY and SVGAGI. The CDR3 spells CASSDPGGELFF. The CDR3 DNA reads TGTGCCAGCAGTGACCCAGGGGGGGAGCTGTTTTTT.

The rearrangement links TRBV13 to TRBJ2-7; possibly TRBD1 for D (5 bases). Trimming stripped 6 bases from V and 5 bases from J, with 14 bases between. CDR1 and CDR2 from the germline V gene are PRHDT and FYEKMQ (reference sequence). There are 13 residues in the CDR3. This chain's CDR3 is CASSYGGAHEQYF. For the CDR3, the DNA is TGTGCCAGCAGTTACGGTGGGGCGCACGAGCAGTACTTC.

The chain combines TRBV30 with TRBJ1-3; TRBD1 might be the D (6 bases). The CDR3 is 14 amino acids. Germline lookup yields CDR1 GTSNPN and CDR2 SVGIG (reference sequence). V was cut by 1 base and J by 1 base, with 8 bases left in between. The CDR3 sequence is CAWSGTASGNTIYF. The DNA for the CDR3 is TGTGCCTGGAGTGGGACAGCGTCTGGAAACACCATATATTTT.

The chain links TRBV5-5 to TRBJ2-5, with 10 bases aligning to TRBD2. CDR1 SGHKS and CDR2 YYEKEE come from the germline V gene (reference sequence). V lost 5 bases to trimming and J lost 5 bases; unmatched junction nucleotides: 9. This CDR3 region has 15 residues. The CDR3 bases are TGTGCCAGCAGTTCCCAGCGGGGGGGCGGGGAGACCCAGTACTTC. Protein: CASSSQRGGGETQYF. The full variable domain, completed using reference TRBV5-5 and TRBJ2-5, is DAGVTQSPTHLIKTRGQQVTLRCSPISGHKSVSWYQQVLGQGPQFIFQYYEKEERGRGNFPDRFSARQFPNYSSELNVNALLLGDSALYLCASSSQRGGGETQYFGPGTRLLVL.

The CDR3 DNA reads TGTGCCAGCAACCCCTGGGACAGTAGGGGCCCTAATGAAAAACTGTTTTTT. Its protein is CASNPWDSRGPNEKLFF. J is TRBJ1-4 and V is TRBV28; 7 nucleotides match TRBD1. J gave up 3 bases and V 7 bases, and 14 bases lay outside the gene matches. Germline V gene data show CDR1 as MDHEN and CDR2 as SYDVKM. The CDR3 runs 17 residues.

The CDR3 DNA follows: TGCGCCAGCAGCCTGGGGACAGGAAGCAATCAGCCCCAGCATTTT. It specifies CASSLGTGSNQPQHF. The chain has TRBV5-1 and TRBJ1-5; 8 bases are shared with TRBD1. CDR3 length equals 15 residues. V shed 4 bases, J shed 1 base, and the junction held 4 bases outside the gene matches. Germline CDR1 SGHRS, CDR2 YFSETQ.

The chain combines TRBV5-6 with TRBJ2-7, with 8 bases that match TRBD1. Per the germline V gene, CDR1 is SGHDT and CDR2 is YYEEEE. Germline trimming cut 1 base from V and 3 bases from J; bases unmatched to any gene: 3. The CDR3 has 14 amino acids. As DNA, the CDR3 is TGTGCCAGCAGCTTGTGGGGACAGGTCTACGAGCAGTACTTC. Translated: CASSLWGQVYEQYF.

The chain couples TRBV13 to TRBJ2-4; TRBD1 agrees at 7 bases. Germline CDR1 PRHDT, CDR2 FYEKMQ (reference sequence). With V trimmed by 5 bases and J by 0 bases, 7 bases remained unmatched. CDR3 length equals 16 residues. CDR3 sequence (DNA): TGTGCCAGCAGCCCACGACAGGGCCAAGCCAAAAACATTCAGTACTTC. It yields the protein CASSPRQGQAKNIQYF. The whole variable domain, filled in from reference TRBV13 and TRBJ2-4, reads AAGVIQSPRHLIKEKRETATLKCYPIPRHDTVYWYQQGPGQDPQFLISFYEKMQSDKGSIPDRFSAQQFSDYHSELNMSSLELGDSALYFCASSPRQGQAKNIQYFGAGTRLSVL.

With regard to this clone: Its ends do not fully match the called genes, so a read error is possible. The chain combines TRBV10-3 with TRBJ2-5, with a possible D match to TRBD2 (7 bases). The germline V gene has CDR1 ENHRY and CDR2 SYGVKD. The CDR3 runs to 16 residues. The CDR3 DNA sequence: TGTGCCATCAGTGCTCTTCTTAGGGGGGGGCAAGAGACTCAGTACTTC. This encodes CAISALLRGGQETQYF.

The rearrangement joins TRBV5-5 to TRBJ2-7, with TRBD2 matching 11 bases. The germline gives CDR1 SGHKS, CDR2 YYEKEE (reference sequence). Trimming took 3 bases from V and 1 from J; bases not matched to a gene: 3. This CDR3 is 15 amino acids long. CDR3 amino acids: CASSWGLAVSYEQYF. The CDR3 DNA follows: TGTGCCAGCAGCTGGGGACTAGCGGTATCCTACGAGCAGTACTTC. Filled out from reference TRBV5-5 and TRBJ2-7, the complete variable domain reads DAGVTQSPTHLIKTRGQQVTLRCSPISGHKSVSWYQQVLGQGPQFIFQYYEKEERGRGNFPDRFSARQFPNYSSELNVNALLLGDSALYLCASSWGLAVSYEQYFGPGTRLTVT.

This clone showed up just a few times. The rearrangement links TRBV6-5 to TRBJ1-5; D gene uncertain. CDR3 length: 14 residues. Germline V lookup: CDR1 MNHEY, CDR2 SVGAGI. Trimming removed 5 bases from V and 5 bases from J, with 13 bases in between. CDR3: CASSPYDADQPQHF. CDR3 sequence (DNA): TGTGCCAGCAGTCCTTACGATGCAGATCAGCCCCAGCATTTT.

The chain joins TRBV5-4 to TRBJ2-1; 10 bases match TRBD2. This CDR3 is 16 amino acids long. V trimming: 1 base; J trimming: 4 bases; junction bases outside the gene matches: 5. Germline V lookup: CDR1 SGHNT, CDR2 YYREEE (reference sequence). The CDR3 is CASSLSLAGDYNEQFF. The CDR3 DNA is TGTGCCAGCAGCTTGTCTCTAGCGGGGGATTACAATGAGCAGTTCTTC.

The J gene is TRBJ1-4, the V gene TRBV7-9; D ambiguous. Germline V CDR1 and CDR2: SEHNR, FQNEAQ (reference sequence). The CDR3 sequence is 14 residues long. V lost 5 bases and J lost 2, with 9 bases in between. The CDR3 protein is CASSPGRTNEKLFF. CDR3 sequence (DNA): TGTGCCAGCAGCCCGGGGAGGACTAATGAAAAACTGTTTTTT.

The V gene is TRBV29-1, the J gene TRBJ1-1; 11 nucleotides line up with TRBD1. Germline V gives CDR1 SQVTM, CDR2 ANQGSEA. Unmatched junction bases numbered 4, after V lost 6 bases and J lost 4 bases. The CDR3 is made up of 13 amino acids. The CDR3 coding sequence is TGCAGCGTCAAAGGGACAGGGGGCACTGAAGCTTTCTTT. This sequence encodes CSVKGTGGTEAFF.

Only a few counts were recorded for this clone. V gene TRBV6-5 combines with J gene TRBJ2-1; 11 bases align to TRBD2. The V gene's germline CDR1 is MNHEY and CDR2 SVGAGI. The CDR3 length is 15 residues. Trimming cost V 6 bases and J 6 bases; bases outside gene matches: 7. The CDR3 is CASSRTSGYLNEQFF. The CDR3 region has the DNA TGTGCCAGCAGCCGGACTAGCGGGTACCTCAATGAGCAGTTCTTC.

The chain employs TRBV4-1 and TRBJ2-2; D is perhaps TRBD1 (5 bases). This CDR3 comprises 18 residues. CDR1 MGHRA and CDR2 YSYEKL come from the germline V gene. V was trimmed by 2 bases and J by 0 bases, leaving 16 bases between them. The CDR3 DNA reads as TGCGCCAGCAGCCAAATCGGCTGGACACGGACGAACACCGGGGAGCTGTTTTTT. This sequence encodes CASSQIGWTRTNTGELFF.